Each of the 2 T cell receptor beta chains below was sequenced from the same sample in a study of cytomegalovirus exposure and HLA in healthy donors. TCRdb's table, derived via immunoSEQ multiplex PCR, lists solely in-frame clones and lacks some. The table records 150,000 to 200,000 clones, 84% of them present only once. The sequenced sample was PBMCs. The receptors were gathered from a man aged 25-45 years in good health and CMV-seropositive.

The V and J genes are TRBV18 and TRBJ1-4; possible D gene TRBD1, 5 bases. Per the germline V gene, CDR1 is KGHSH and CDR2 is LQKENI. Trimming removed 2 bases from V and 7 bases from J, with 8 bases in between. This CDR3 region has 13 residues. The CDR3 loop reads CASSPGRGEKLFF. Written as DNA, the CDR3 is TGTGCCAGCTCACCAGGGAGGGGTGAAAAACTGTTTTTT.

The CDR3 region has the DNA TGTGCCAGCAGTTACTCGGGCAACGGAAACACCATATATTTT. This gives the protein CASSYSGNGNTIYF. The rearrangement links TRBV6-6 to TRBJ1-3; D uncertain. The CDR3 is made up of 14 amino acids. The ends were cut back, 0 bases at V and 4 bases at J, with 7 bases in the middle. Germline lookup yields CDR1 MNHNY and CDR2 SVGAGI (reference sequence).